Listed here are 18 T cell receptor beta chains from one sample, sequenced in a study of response to subunit inactivated influenza vaccine. TCRdb reanalysed the RT-PCR reads using MiXCR and keeps one entry per CDR3 protein. Among 560,000 or so distinct CDR3 sequences listed, 7.5% to 8.5% were seen once. The source was PBMCs from blood, collected 23 months after vaccination. The receptors shown here come from a man aged 45 to 70 who received an inactivated influenza vaccine.

This clonotype was observed a few times. This chain joins TRBV7-2 and TRBJ2-7, with 7 bases matching TRBD2. Germline V CDR1 and CDR2: SGHTA, FQGNSA. This CDR3 has 14 amino acids. V lost 5 bases and J lost 0; bases outside the gene matches: 4. CDR3 region: CASSATSVSYEQYF. Written as DNA, the CDR3 is TGTGCCAGCAGCGCAACTAGCGTCTCCTACGAGCAGTACTTC.

Turning to this clonotype: This may be a read error, as it is one base from a much larger clone. The chain recombines TRBV29-1 with TRBJ2-5; no firm D call. Germline CDR1 is SQVTM and CDR2 is ANQGSEA. The CDR3 consists of 12 residues. Trimming took off 1 base at V and 11 bases at J, with 14 bases between the two ends. The CDR3 loop reads CSVEVDSHLQYF. CDR3 bases: TGCAGCGTTGAAGTTGACTCTCACCTTCAGTACTTC.

The chain carries TRBV3-1 and TRBJ1-1; D call uncertain. Per the germline V gene, CDR1 is LGHDT and CDR2 is YNNKEL (reference sequence). The germline V and J ends were trimmed by 2 bases and 7 bases, with 23 bases remaining between them. The CDR3 consists of 17 residues. The CDR3 here is CASSQIFGSRMGDEAFF. For the CDR3, the DNA is TGTGCCAGCAGCCAAATCTTCGGTAGCCGAATGGGCGATGAAGCTTTCTTT.

The genes are TRBV18 and TRBJ2-7; 7 nucleotides align to TRBD1. Germline-derived CDR1 and CDR2 are KGHSH and LQKENI. The length of the CDR3 is 15 residues. J gave up 6 bases and V 4 bases, and 12 bases lay outside the gene matches. CDR3 sequence: CASSLEQGTASEQYF. CDR3 bases: TGTGCCAGCTCACTAGAACAGGGGACAGCGAGCGAGCAGTACTTC.

The chain links TRBV4-1 to TRBJ2-7; perhaps TRBD2 as D (6 bases). Trimming took 2 bases from V and 4 from J, leaving 15 bases between them. The length of the CDR3 is 15 residues. CDR1 and CDR2 (germline): MGHRA, YSYEKL. The CDR3 nucleotides are TGCGCCAGCAGCCAATTTAGCGGAGGGGAGTACGAGCAGTACTTC. It codes for CASSQFSGGEYEQYF.

This clonotype was picked up many times. The chain employs TRBV11-1 and TRBJ2-1, with a tentative D call TRBD2 (6 bases). The CDR3 loop spans 15 amino acids. The V and J ends lost 1 base and 7 bases respectively, with 14 bases between them. Germline V gene data show CDR1 as SGHAT and CDR2 as FQDESV (reference sequence). The CDR3 spells CASSLDVASVNEQFF. The CDR3 coding sequence is TGTGCCAGCAGCTTAGATGTCGCTAGCGTTAATGAGCAGTTCTTC.

The chain is built from TRBV7-9 and TRBJ2-1; 12 nucleotides agree with TRBD2. This CDR3 region has 15 residues. After removal of 5 bases from V and 7 bases from J, the junction contained 6 bases not matched to a gene. CDR1 SEHNR and CDR2 FQNEAQ come from the germline V gene (reference sequence). The DNA of the CDR3 is TGTGCCAGCAGCCCCGGGACTAGCGGGCCGAATGAGCAGTTCTTC. Translated: CASSPGTSGPNEQFF.

This clonotype was seen only a few times. V is TRBV2 and J is TRBJ1-1; D unclear. The germline V gene encodes CDR1 SNHLY and CDR2 FYNNEI. Trimming removed 7 bases from V and 8 bases from J, with 8 bases in between. The CDR3 spans 10 residues. CDR3 region: CASMRLEAFF. The CDR3 DNA reads as TGTGCCAGCATGAGACTCGAAGCTTTCTTT.

This clonotype was detected a few times. The V gene is TRBV29-1, the J gene TRBJ2-1; TRBD1 matches 7 bases. V shed 1 base, J shed 12 bases, and the junction held 12 bases outside the gene matches. Germline-derived CDR1 and CDR2 are SQVTM and ANQGSEA. The CDR3 is made up of 14 amino acids. In DNA, the CDR3 is TGCAGCGTTGAAGTAGGGACAGTTGAACTTGGGCAGTTCTTC. It is translated as CSVEVGTVELGQFF.

At least ten counts were recorded for this clonotype. This sequence joins TRBV7-8 and TRBJ2-2; TRBD2 matches 11 bases. Trimming at V came to 5 bases and at J to 6 bases, leaving 5 bases not matched to a gene. Germline CDR1 and CDR2: SGHVS and FQNEAQ. The CDR3 sequence is 15 residues long. The chain's CDR3 is CASSQGTSGSGELFF. The CDR3 nucleotides read TGTGCCAGCAGCCAGGGGACTAGCGGTTCCGGGGAGCTGTTTTTT.

This clonotype has just a few counts. The chain has TRBV28 and TRBJ2-2; D is perhaps TRBD1 (5 bases). There are 20 residues in the CDR3. V gave up 1 base and J gave up 0 bases, with 21 bases separating them. The germline CDR1 and CDR2 sequences are MDHEN and SYDVKM. The CDR3 DNA sequence: TGTGCCAGCAGTTTATCTCCCCTAAGACAGACCTTCGCGAACACCGGGGAGCTGTTTTTT. Protein product: CASSLSPLRQTFANTGELFF.

This clonotype occurred many times. J is TRBJ2-1 and V is TRBV5-1; D could derive from TRBD1 or TRBD2 (6 bases each). This CDR3 has 16 amino acids. CDR1 is SGHRS, CDR2 YFSETQ, per germline. Trimming left V 4 bases short and J 8 bases short, with 22 bases between. CDR3 sequence: CASSPGLGGAWYEQFF. The CDR3 coding sequence is TGCGCCAGCAGCCCCGGCCTGGGGGGCGCTTGGTATGAGCAGTTCTTC. Drawing the rest from reference TRBV5-1 and TRBJ2-1, the complete variable domain is KAGVTQTPRYLIKTRGQQVTLSCSPISGHRSVSWYQQTPGQGLQFLFEYFSETQRNKGNFPGRFSGRQFSNSRSEMNVSTLELGDSALYLCASSPGLGGAWYEQFFGPGTRLTVL.

This clonotype occurred a few times. The CDR3 does not close with the conserved phenylalanine or tryptophan, likely indicating a read error. The chain has TRBV10-3 and TRBJ2-3; 10 positions match TRBD2. The CDR3 is 14 amino acids. Germline CDR1 is ENHRY and CDR2 is SYGVKD. V was clipped by 6 bases and J by 4 bases; unmatched bases: 4. In nucleotides, the CDR3 is TGTGCCATCAGGATAAGCGGGGGGGCAGATACGCAGTATTCT. This codes for CAIRISGGADTQYS.

This clonotype was counted a few times. The rearrangement uses TRBV12-3 or TRBV12-4 and TRBJ1-4, with D perhaps matching TRBD1 (6 bases). This CDR3 has 15 amino acids. V was shortened by 7 bases and J by 5 bases, with 17 bases between the two germline ends. This CDR3 is CASTPDVGANEKLFF. The CDR3, as DNA: TGTGCCAGCACCCCGGACGTGGGGGCGAATGAAAAACTGTTTTTT.

In this sample, this clonotype turned up many times. V and J are TRBV7-9 and TRBJ2-1; TRBD1 or TRBD2 may be the D gene (5 bases each). V gave up 8 bases and J gave up 16 bases, with 15 bases separating them. Germline V gene lookup returns CDR1 SEHNR and CDR2 FQNEAQ (reference sequence). The CDR3 length is 10 residues. The CDR3 DNA reads as TGTGCCAGCGCCCAGGGACCCCAATTCTTC. It translates to CASAQGPQFF.

This chain uses TRBV10-3 with TRBJ1-5; D call uncertain. The CDR3 runs 12 residues. Trimming stripped 7 bases from V and 1 base from J, with 5 bases between. The germline CDR1 and CDR2 sequences are ENHRY and SYGVKD. CDR3 sequence (DNA): TGTGCCATCAAAGACAGCAATCAGCCCCAGCATTTT. It codes for CAIKDSNQPQHF.

This clonotype was seen a few times. This chain connects TRBV6-2 or TRBV6-3 to TRBJ2-5; weak D call: TRBD2 (6 bases). Germline V gene lookup returns CDR1 MNHEY and CDR2 SVGEGT. The CDR3 spans 15 residues. Deletions cut 4 bases from V and 1 base from J, with 13 bases between. The CDR3 nucleotides are TGTGCCAGCAGTTTGGGAGGCACGATCCAAGAGACCCAGTACTTC. Residues: CASSLGGTIQETQYF.

The chain has TRBV27 and TRBJ2-1; a possible D gene is TRBD2 (6 bases). With 5 bases removed from V and 2 bases from J, the gap between germline ends came to 10 bases. CDR1 and CDR2 from the germline V gene are MNHEY and SMNVEV (reference sequence). This CDR3 contains 14 residues. The CDR3 sequence is CASSLAYTYNEQFF. CDR3 sequence (DNA): TGTGCCAGCAGTCTAGCGTATACCTACAATGAGCAGTTCTTC.